One T cell receptor (beta chain) is described in this entry. The antigen remains unidentified. This sample was taken from a study of response to subunit inactivated influenza vaccine. General study findings and limits: The authors suggested that few new T cells are recruited per seasonal influenza vaccination.

TCRdb redid the calling of the RT-PCR reads with MiXCR, one entry per CDR3 protein. The sample has 450,000 to 600,000 distinct CDR3 sequences; approximately 7.7% are singletons. The CDR3 runs 17 residues. V lost 0 bases and J lost 7; bases outside the gene matches: 12. Germline-derived CDR1 and CDR2 are LGHDT and YNNKEL (reference sequence). The genes are TRBV3-1 and TRBJ2-1, with 7 nucleotides matching TRBD2. Sequenced material: PBMCs from blood, taken less than 30 months after vaccination. This sequence originates from a man aged 45 to 75 who received an inactivated influenza vaccine. The CDR3: CASSQDHAGVVLNEQFF. CDR3 bases: TGTGCCAGCAGCCAAGATCACGCGGGAGTCGTTTTAAATGAGCAGTTCTTC.